The 22 T cell receptor beta chains given below trace back to one sample, sequenced in a study of CD8 T cells in ankylosing spondylitis. TCRdb itself ran the 5' RACE reads through MiXCR, one entry per CDR3 protein. The data contain 300,000 to 350,000 distinct CDR3 sequences, around 21% of them seen just once; the ten biggest clones take up 3.5%. The sample comprised blood, either unsorted or a sorted T cell fraction (not recorded which). The receptor source for this set is a female donor with ankylosing spondylitis or in good health (not recorded which).

This clonotype has at least ten counts. This sequence joins TRBV10-3 and TRBJ2-1, with 12 bases that match TRBD2. This CDR3 has 15 residues. Germline V gene lookup returns CDR1 ENHRY and CDR2 SYGVKD. The ends lost 8 bases at V and 6 bases at J; junction bases unmatched: 8. The CDR3 nucleotides are TGTGCCATCCTGACTAGCGGGAGTAAGGTCAATGAGCAGTTCTTC. Translating gives CAILTSGSKVNEQFF.

For this clonotype: Germline and junction disagree at one end, which may indicate a read error. The V gene is TRBV6-1, the J gene TRBJ1-5; D may be TRBD1 (5 bases). CDR1 MNHNS and CDR2 SASEGT come from the germline V gene. The CDR3 covers 11 residues. This CDR3 reads CASSDTGRWCF. Written as DNA, the CDR3 is TGTGCCAGCAGTGATACGGGACGATGGTGCTTT.

This clonotype showed up many times. In DNA form, the CDR3 reads TGCAGCGTCGTGGACGGGTACAATGAGCAGTTCTTC. This gives the protein CSVVDGYNEQFF. The gene calls are TRBV29-1 and TRBJ2-1; D is unresolved. Deletions cut 6 bases from V and 4 bases from J, with 10 bases between. The germline CDR1 and CDR2 sequences are SQVTM and ANQGSEA. CDR3 length: 12 amino acids.

This clonotype occurred many times. CDR3 residues: CASSLKDPSSPLHF. The DNA for the CDR3 is TGTGCCAGCAGTTTAAAGGATCCAAGCTCACCCCTCCACTTT. The chain couples TRBV12-3 or TRBV12-4 to TRBJ1-6; D gene ambiguous. Trimming pared 2 bases from V and 10 bases from J, leaving 12 bases between. The CDR3 extends over 14 amino acids.

This clonotype was picked up a small number of times. The chain employs TRBV6-1 and TRBJ2-7, with unresolved D. The CDR3 length is 14 residues. Trimming shortened V by 5 bases and J by 0 bases, and 11 bases separated the two germline ends. Germline V lookup: CDR1 MNHNS, CDR2 SASEGT. In DNA form, the CDR3 reads TGTGCCAGCAGTCAGCAGCAGAGCTCCTACGAGCAGTACTTC. It codes for CASSQQQSSYEQYF.

The rearrangement joins TRBV6-1 to TRBJ2-7; D unresolved. V lost 6 bases and J lost 3, with 12 bases in between. Per the germline V gene, CDR1 is MNHNS and CDR2 is SASEGT. The CDR3 runs 13 residues. The CDR3 spells CASSRTPIYEQYF. CDR3 coding DNA: TGTGCCAGCAGCCGGACCCCTATCTACGAGCAGTACTTC.

This clonotype turned up a few times. The rearrangement joins TRBV5-6 to TRBJ1-1, with 7 bases that match TRBD1. V shed 4 bases and J 1 base; nucleotides not matched to a gene: 4. From germline, CDR1 is SGHDT and CDR2 YYEEEE. The length of the CDR3 is 14 residues. CDR3: CASSHRGRNTEAFF. The DNA for the CDR3 is TGTGCCAGCAGCCACAGGGGTCGGAACACTGAAGCTTTCTTT.

This clonotype occurred a few times. The V call is TRBV2, the J call TRBJ2-7; TRBD1 agrees at 10 bases. From germline, CDR1 is SNHLY and CDR2 FYNNEI. The V segment lost 6 bases and the J segment 6 bases; nucleotides outside the gene matches: 8. This CDR3 contains 14 residues. CDR3 protein: CASRGPGQGSEQYF. The CDR3, as DNA: TGTGCCAGCAGGGGACCGGGACAGGGGTCCGAGCAGTACTTC.

This clonotype has just a few counts. This chain connects TRBV19 to TRBJ1-1, with D possibly TRBD1 on 6 matching bases. Germline V CDR1 and CDR2: LNHDA, SQIVND (reference sequence). V lost 5 bases and J lost 0, with 13 bases in between. This CDR3 has 15 residues. This CDR3 is CASSALTGLNTEAFF. For the CDR3, the DNA is TGTGCCAGTAGTGCTCTAACAGGGTTGAACACTGAAGCTTTCTTT.

In this sample, this clonotype turned up a few times. This rearrangement joins TRBV9 to TRBJ2-3, with 10 bases identical to TRBD2. In germline, CDR1 is SGDLS, CDR2 YYNGEE. V was pared by 4 bases and J by 6 bases, with 11 bases of the junction left unmatched. The CDR3 is 16 amino acids. CDR3 coding DNA: TGTGCCAGCAGCCTACGAGCGGGAGGGCCGGGGGATACGCAGTATTTT. It encodes CASSLRAGGPGDTQYF.

This clonotype occurred a few times. This chain uses TRBV6-6 with TRBJ1-2, with D tentatively TRBD1 (5 bases). Germline V gene data show CDR1 as MNHNY and CDR2 as SVGAGI (reference sequence). V lost 6 bases to trimming and J lost 4 bases, with 12 bases between them. The CDR3 extends over 13 amino acids. CDR3 in amino acids: CASSLRDGYGYTF. Written as DNA, the CDR3 is TGTGCCAGCAGCCTACGGGACGGCTATGGCTACACCTTC.

This chain joins TRBV7-2 and TRBJ2-7, with D possibly matching TRBD1 (6 bases). With 7 bases removed from V and 0 bases from J, the gap between germline ends came to 13 bases. The CDR3 loop spans 14 amino acids. Germline V CDR1 and CDR2: SGHTA, FQGNSA. The CDR3, as DNA: TGTGCCAGCATCCGGGACACGAGCTCCTACGAGCAGTACTTC. Translated: CASIRDTSSYEQYF. The variable domain in full, with the rest retrieved from reference TRBV7-2 and TRBJ2-7, is GAGVSQSPSNKVTEKGKDVELRCDPISGHTALYWYRQSLGQGLEFLIYFQGNSAPDKSGLPSDRFSAERTGGSVSTLTIQRTQQEDSAVYLCASIRDTSSYEQYFGPGTRLTVT.

The chain employs TRBV20-1 and TRBJ2-5; a weak D match, TRBD2 (5 bases). V lost 0 bases, J lost 5 bases, and 22 bases lay in between. CDR3 length: 17 residues. The germline gives CDR1 DFQATT, CDR2 SNEGSKA (reference sequence). The CDR3 nucleotides are TGCAGTGCTAGAGATACCCCCAACAGACACCCGGGGGAGACCCAGTACTTC. It translates to CSARDTPNRHPGETQYF.

In its sample, this clonotype was seen a few times. The chain links TRBV29-1 to TRBJ2-3; D is unclear. Germline-derived CDR1 and CDR2 are SQVTM and ANQGSEA. This CDR3 is built from 12 residues. Trimming pared 6 bases from V and 1 base from J, leaving 8 bases between. The CDR3 nucleotides are TGCAGCGTGTCCTCACGCACAGATACGCAGTATTTT. Its protein product is CSVSSRTDTQYF.

CDR3 DNA sequence: TGCAGTGCTAGACTAGCGGGAGTTCGGACCGGGGAGCTGTTTTTT. Its translation is CSARLAGVRTGELFF. V gene TRBV20-1 combines with J gene TRBJ2-2; 10 nucleotides align to TRBD2. The CDR3 consists of 15 residues. CDR1 and CDR2 (germline): DFQATT, SNEGSKA (reference sequence). V lost 2 bases and J lost 5; bases outside the gene matches: 5.

V is TRBV28 and J is TRBJ2-4, with 7 bases lining up with TRBD2. Unmatched junction bases numbered 16, after V lost 4 bases and J lost 13 bases. Germline-derived CDR1 and CDR2 are MDHEN and SYDVKM. This CDR3 spans 15 amino acids. The CDR3 sequence is CASSWGGGVYVFQYF. The CDR3, as DNA: TGTGCCAGCAGTTGGGGGGGGGGAGTCTACGTGTTCCAGTACTTC.

In this sample, this clonotype turned up a few times. V is TRBV10-2 and J is TRBJ1-1, with D hard to call. The germline V gene has CDR1 WSHSY and CDR2 SAAADI. CDR3 length: 15 amino acids. Trimming cost V 3 bases and J 4 bases, with 15 bases left between them. CDR3 sequence: CASSESNYAGTEAFF. The CDR3 DNA reads as TGCGCCAGCAGTGAATCGAATTATGCAGGCACTGAAGCTTTCTTT.

The chain carries TRBV10-3 and TRBJ2-7; 8 bases map to TRBD2. The CDR3 spans 14 residues. Germline lookup yields CDR1 ENHRY and CDR2 SYGVKD. Unmatched junction bases numbered 10, after V lost 8 bases and J lost 4 bases. Written as DNA, the CDR3 is TGTGCCATCGGGGGTAGCGGGACTCTATACGAGCAGTACTTC. Its protein product is CAIGGSGTLYEQYF.

This clonotype was counted a few times. The CDR3 reads CASSIQGYYGYTF. The CDR3 DNA sequence: TGTGCCAGCAGCATACAGGGCTACTATGGCTACACCTTC. The genes are TRBV5-5 and TRBJ1-2, with D possibly being TRBD1 (6 bases). Trimming removed 4 bases at V and 3 bases at J, with 10 bases between. The CDR3 extends over 13 amino acids. CDR1 and CDR2 (germline): SGHKS, YYEKEE (reference sequence). The full variable domain, its missing parts supplied by reference TRBV5-5 and TRBJ1-2, is DAGVTQSPTHLIKTRGQQVTLRCSPISGHKSVSWYQQVLGQGPQFIFQYYEKEERGRGNFPDRFSARQFPNYSSELNVNALLLGDSALYLCASSIQGYYGYTFGSGTRLTVV.

The V gene is TRBV7-8, the J gene TRBJ2-1; 7 nucleotides agree with TRBD1. With 0 bases clipped from V and 6 bases from J, the junction kept 5 bases outside the gene matches. Germline CDR1 is SGHVS and CDR2 is FQNEAQ. The CDR3 spans 15 residues. The CDR3 bases are TGTGCCAGCAGCTTAGCGGGTCAGGGGGTCAATGAGCAGTTCTTC. Its protein is CASSLAGQGVNEQFF.

The rearrangement uses TRBV20-1 and TRBJ2-1, with 11 positions matching TRBD2. V trimming: 5 bases; J trimming: 8 bases; junction bases outside the gene matches: 11. The CDR3 has 15 amino acids. CDR1 and CDR2 from the germline V gene are DFQATT and SNEGSKA (reference sequence). CDR3 DNA: TGCAGTGCTTTTTGGGCTAGCGGGAGGACCGATGAGCAGTTCTTC. It translates to CSAFWASGRTDEQFF.

This clonotype has a count of ten or more. The chain joins TRBV12-3 or TRBV12-4 to TRBJ1-1; the D is unclear. The V end lost 1 base, the J end lost 1 base, and 7 bases lay between the germline ends. The CDR3 runs 14 residues. Written as DNA, the CDR3 is TGTGCCAGCAGTTTAGGGCAGACGAACACTGAAGCTTTCTTT. Amino acid sequence: CASSLGQTNTEAFF.